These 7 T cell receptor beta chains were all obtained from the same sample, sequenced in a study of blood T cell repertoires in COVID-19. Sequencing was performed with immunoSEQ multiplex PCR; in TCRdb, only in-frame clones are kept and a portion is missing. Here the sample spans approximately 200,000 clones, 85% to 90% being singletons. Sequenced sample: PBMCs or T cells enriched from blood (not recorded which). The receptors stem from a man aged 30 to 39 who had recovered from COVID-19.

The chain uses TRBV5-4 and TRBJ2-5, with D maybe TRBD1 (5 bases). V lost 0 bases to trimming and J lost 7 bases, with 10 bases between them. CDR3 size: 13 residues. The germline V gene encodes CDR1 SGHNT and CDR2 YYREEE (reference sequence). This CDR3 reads CASSLAGHGTQYF. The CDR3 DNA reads TGTGCCAGCAGCTTGGCAGGACACGGGACCCAGTACTTC.

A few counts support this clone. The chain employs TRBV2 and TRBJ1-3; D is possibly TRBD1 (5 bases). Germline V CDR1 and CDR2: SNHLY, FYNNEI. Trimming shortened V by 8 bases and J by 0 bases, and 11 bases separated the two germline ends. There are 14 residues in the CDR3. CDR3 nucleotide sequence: TGTGCCAGCGGAACAGGTTACTCTGGAAACACCATATATTTT. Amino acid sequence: CASGTGYSGNTIYF. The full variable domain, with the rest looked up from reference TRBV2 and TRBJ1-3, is EPEVTQTPSHQVTQMGQEVILRCVPISNHLYFYWYRQILGQKVEFLVSFYNNEISEKSEIFDDQFSVERPDGSNFTLKIRSTKLEDSAMYFCASGTGYSGNTIYFGEGSWLTVV.

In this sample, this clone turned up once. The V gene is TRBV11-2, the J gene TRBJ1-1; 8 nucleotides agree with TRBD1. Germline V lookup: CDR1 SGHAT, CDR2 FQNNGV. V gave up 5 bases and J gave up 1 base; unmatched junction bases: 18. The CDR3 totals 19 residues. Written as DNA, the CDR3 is TGTGCCAGCAGCCCTAGGGGGCCCGGGACAGGCGGACCGAACACTGAAGCTTTCTTT. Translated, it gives CASSPRGPGTGGPNTEAFF.

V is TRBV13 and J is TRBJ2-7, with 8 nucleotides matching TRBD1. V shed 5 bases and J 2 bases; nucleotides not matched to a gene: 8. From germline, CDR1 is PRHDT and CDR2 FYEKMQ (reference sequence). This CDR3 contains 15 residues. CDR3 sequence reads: CASSPLKGQAYEQYF. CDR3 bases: TGTGCCAGCAGCCCTCTCAAGGGACAGGCCTACGAGCAGTACTTC.

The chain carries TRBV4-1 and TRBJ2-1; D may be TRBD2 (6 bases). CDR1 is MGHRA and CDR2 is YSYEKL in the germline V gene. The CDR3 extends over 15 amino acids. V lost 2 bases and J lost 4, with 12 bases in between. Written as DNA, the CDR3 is TGCGCCAGCAGCCAAACCCGGACTAATTACAATGAGCAGTTCTTC. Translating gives CASSQTRTNYNEQFF.

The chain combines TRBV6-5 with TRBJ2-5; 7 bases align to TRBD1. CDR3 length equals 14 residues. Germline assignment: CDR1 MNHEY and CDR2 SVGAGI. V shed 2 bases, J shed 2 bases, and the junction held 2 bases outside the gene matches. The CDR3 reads CASSYDRVQETQYF. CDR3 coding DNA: TGTGCCAGCAGTTACGACAGGGTTCAAGAGACCCAGTACTTC.

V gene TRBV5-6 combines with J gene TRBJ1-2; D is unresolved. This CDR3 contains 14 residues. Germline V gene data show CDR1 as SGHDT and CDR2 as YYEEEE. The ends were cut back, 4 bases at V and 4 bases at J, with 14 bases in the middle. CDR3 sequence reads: CASSHSKAPYGYTF. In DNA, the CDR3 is TGTGCCAGCAGCCACAGTAAGGCCCCCTATGGCTACACCTTC.